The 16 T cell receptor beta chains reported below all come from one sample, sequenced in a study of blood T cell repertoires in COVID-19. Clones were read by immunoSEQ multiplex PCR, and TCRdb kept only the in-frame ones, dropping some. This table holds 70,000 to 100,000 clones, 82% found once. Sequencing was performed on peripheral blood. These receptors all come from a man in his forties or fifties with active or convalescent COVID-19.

Written as DNA, the CDR3 is TGTGCCAGCAGTTACGCAGGGGGCGCGGGGGAGACCCAGTACTTC. Translating it yields CASSYAGGAGETQYF. The chain combines TRBV6-2 or TRBV6-3 with TRBJ2-5; 8 nucleotides line up with TRBD1. Germline assignment: CDR1 MNHEY and CDR2 SVGEGT. CDR3 length: 15 amino acids. Unmatched junction bases numbered 7, after V lost 2 bases and J lost 5 bases.

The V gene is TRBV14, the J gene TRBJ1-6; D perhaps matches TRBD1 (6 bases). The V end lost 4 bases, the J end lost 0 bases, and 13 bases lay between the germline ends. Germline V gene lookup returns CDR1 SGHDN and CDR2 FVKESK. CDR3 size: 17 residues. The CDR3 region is CASSPRTASSYNSPLHF. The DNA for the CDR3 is TGTGCCAGCAGCCCCCGGACAGCTAGCTCCTATAATTCACCCCTCCACTTT.

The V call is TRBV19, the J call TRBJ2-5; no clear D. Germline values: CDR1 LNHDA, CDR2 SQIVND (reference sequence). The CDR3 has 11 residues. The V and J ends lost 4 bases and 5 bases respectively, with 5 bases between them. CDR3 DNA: TGTGCCAGTAGTAGTCGGGAGACCCAGTACTTC. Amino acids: CASSSRETQYF.

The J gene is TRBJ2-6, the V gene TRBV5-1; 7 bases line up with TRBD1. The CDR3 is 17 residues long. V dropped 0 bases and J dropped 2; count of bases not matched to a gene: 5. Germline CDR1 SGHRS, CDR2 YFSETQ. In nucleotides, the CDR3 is TGCGCCAGCAGCTTGGCCCAGACAGGGACTGGGGCCAACGTCCTGACTTTC. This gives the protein CASSLAQTGTGANVLTF.

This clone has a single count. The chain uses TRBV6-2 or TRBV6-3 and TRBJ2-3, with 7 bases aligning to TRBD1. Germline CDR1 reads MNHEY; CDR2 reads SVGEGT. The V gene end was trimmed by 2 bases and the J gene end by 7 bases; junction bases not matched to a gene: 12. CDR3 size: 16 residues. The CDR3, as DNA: TGTGCCAGCAGTTACGGGATGGGACAGTTCTCTAATACGCAGTATTTT. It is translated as CASSYGMGQFSNTQYF.

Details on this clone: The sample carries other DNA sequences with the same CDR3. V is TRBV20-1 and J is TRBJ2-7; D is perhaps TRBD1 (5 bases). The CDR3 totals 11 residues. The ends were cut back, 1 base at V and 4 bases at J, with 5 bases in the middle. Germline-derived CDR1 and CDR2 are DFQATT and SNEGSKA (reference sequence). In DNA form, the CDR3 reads TGCAGTGCTAGAGCAGGGTACGAGCAGTACGTC. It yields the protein CSARAGYEQYV.

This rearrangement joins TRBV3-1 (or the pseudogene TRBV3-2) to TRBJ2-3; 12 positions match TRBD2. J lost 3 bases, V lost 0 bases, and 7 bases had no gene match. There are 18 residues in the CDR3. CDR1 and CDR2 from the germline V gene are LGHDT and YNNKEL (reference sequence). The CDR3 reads CASSQEFASGGVTDTQYF. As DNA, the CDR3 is TGTGCCAGCAGCCAAGAATTTGCTAGCGGGGGGGTAACAGATACGCAGTATTTT.

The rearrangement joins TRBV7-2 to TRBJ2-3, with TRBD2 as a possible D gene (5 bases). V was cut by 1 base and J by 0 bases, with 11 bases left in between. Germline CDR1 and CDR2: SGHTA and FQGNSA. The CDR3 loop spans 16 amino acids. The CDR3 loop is CASSLGRGFSTDTQYF. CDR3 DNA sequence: TGTGCCAGCAGCTTAGGACGCGGGTTCAGCACAGATACGCAGTATTTT.

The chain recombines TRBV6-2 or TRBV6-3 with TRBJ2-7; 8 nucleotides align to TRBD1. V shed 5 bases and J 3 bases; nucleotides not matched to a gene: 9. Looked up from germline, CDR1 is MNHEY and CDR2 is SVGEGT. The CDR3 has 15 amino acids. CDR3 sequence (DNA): TGTGCCAGCAGTGCCGGGACAGGAAAAGGCTACGAGCAGTACTTC. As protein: CASSAGTGKGYEQYF.

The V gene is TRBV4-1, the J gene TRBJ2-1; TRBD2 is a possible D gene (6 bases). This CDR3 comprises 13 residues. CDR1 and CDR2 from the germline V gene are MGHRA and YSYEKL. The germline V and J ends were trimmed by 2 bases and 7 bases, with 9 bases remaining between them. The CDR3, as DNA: TGCGCCAGCAGCCAATACGGGAGTAATGAGCAGTTCTTC. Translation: CASSQYGSNEQFF.

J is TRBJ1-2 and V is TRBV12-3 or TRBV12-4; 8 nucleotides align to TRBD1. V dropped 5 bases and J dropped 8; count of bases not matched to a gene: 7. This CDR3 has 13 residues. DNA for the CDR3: TGTGCCAGCAGTCCCCAGGGGGCGAGGGGCTACACCTTC. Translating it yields CASSPQGARGYTF.

CDR3 sequence reads: CAWSQNSGANVLTF. Here the CDR3 DNA reads TGTGCCTGGAGTCAGAACTCTGGGGCCAACGTCCTGACTTTC. This sequence joins TRBV30 and TRBJ2-6; D is ambiguous. The CDR3 consists of 14 residues. Per germline, CDR1 GTSNPN and CDR2 SVGIG (reference sequence). Trimming removed 2 bases from V and 0 bases from J, with 5 bases in between.

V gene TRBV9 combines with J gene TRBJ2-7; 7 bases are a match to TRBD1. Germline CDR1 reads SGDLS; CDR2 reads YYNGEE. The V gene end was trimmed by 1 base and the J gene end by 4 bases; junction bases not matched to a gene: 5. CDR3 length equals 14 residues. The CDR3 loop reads CASSVTGTEYEQYF. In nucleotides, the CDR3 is TGTGCCAGCAGCGTAACCGGGACAGAGTACGAGCAGTACTTC.

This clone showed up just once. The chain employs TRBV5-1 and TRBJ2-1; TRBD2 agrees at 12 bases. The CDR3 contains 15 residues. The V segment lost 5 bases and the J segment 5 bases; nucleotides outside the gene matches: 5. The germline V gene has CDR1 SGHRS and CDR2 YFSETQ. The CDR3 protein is CASRELAGGNNEQFF. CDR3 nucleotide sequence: TGCGCCAGCAGGGAACTAGCGGGGGGTAACAATGAGCAGTTCTTC.

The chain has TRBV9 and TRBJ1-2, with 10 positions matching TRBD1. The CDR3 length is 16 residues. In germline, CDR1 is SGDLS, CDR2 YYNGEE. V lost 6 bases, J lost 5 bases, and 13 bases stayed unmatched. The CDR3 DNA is TGTGCCAGCACCCAAATCCCCGGGACAGGGGAGTATGGCTACACCTTC. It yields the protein CASTQIPGTGEYGYTF.

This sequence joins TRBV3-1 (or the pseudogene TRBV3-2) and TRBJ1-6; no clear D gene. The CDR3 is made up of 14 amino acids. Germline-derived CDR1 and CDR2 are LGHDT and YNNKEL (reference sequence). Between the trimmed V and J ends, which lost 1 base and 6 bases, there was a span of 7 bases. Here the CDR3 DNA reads TGTGCCAGCAGCCAAGTGAGGCTTAATTCACCCCTCCACTTT. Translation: CASSQVRLNSPLHF.